This T cell receptor (beta chain) was captured in a study of cytotoxic CD8 clonotypes in ibrutinib-treated CLL. In the study overall: IGHV unmutated about 17; relapsed/refractory approximately 10; treatment-naive approximately 15. Samples had a mean of roughly 280,000 productive templates and roughly 90,000 productive rearrangements.

About this clone: Antigen unknown.

Study outcomes and limitations: Clonality climbed at ibrutinib response, then dropped toward baseline at progression.

After removal of 0 bases from V and 8 bases from J, the junction contained 10 bases not matched to a gene. Germline CDR1 and CDR2: MNHEY and SMNVEV (reference sequence). The length of the CDR3 is 16 residues. Libraries were prepared by immunoSEQ multiplex PCR; TCRdb keeps only in-frame clonotypes and omits some of them. The sample includes about 39,000 clones, roughly two thirds of them seen just once. The sample here was PBMCs, taken at disease progression, from a patient treated with ibrutinib. The chain uses TRBV27 and TRBJ2-1; 7 nucleotides align to TRBD2. The origin of this receptor is a human donor with chronic lymphocytic leukemia. CDR3 amino acids: CASSLSMRGSIDEQFF. CDR3 sequence (DNA): TGTGCCAGCAGTTTATCGATGCGCGGGAGCATCGATGAGCAGTTCTTC.